This is a list of T cell receptor beta chains from one sample in a study of control samples from healthy donors and cancer patients. Assay used: immunoSEQ multiplex PCR; TCRdb lists only in-frame clones, some missing. Of 120,000 to 150,000 clones listed, over 85% were seen once; the top ten hold roughly 5.7%. The material sequenced was blood. Receptors were obtained from a man aged 18 to 29 in good health. CDR3s include the opening cysteine and the closing phenylalanine or tryptophan. The order of the fields is V gene, clone size, CDR3 length, CDR3 protein. Only part of the rows carry a size: once, few, many, or a class if the clone is expanded.

V gene: TRBV5-5; clone size: .; CDR3 length: 13; CDR3 protein: CASSSRVNTEAFF
V gene: TRBV5-1; clone size: .; CDR3 length: 16; CDR3 protein: CASSLDMSVVNYGYTF
V gene: TRBV7-6; clone size: .; CDR3 length: 15; CDR3 protein: CASSLEVTGTHEQYF
V gene: TRBV4-2; clone size: .; CDR3 length: 15; CDR3 protein: CASSQVRGTDNEQFF
V gene: TRBV7-2; clone size: .; CDR3 length: 13; CDR3 protein: CASSSRANPLQYF
V gene: TRBV4-1; clone size: once; CDR3 length: 14; CDR3 protein: CASSRQVGNQPQHF
V gene: TRBV7-8; clone size: .; CDR3 length: 16; CDR3 protein: CASSLGGGREAGELFF
V gene: TRBV27; clone size: once; CDR3 length: 16; CDR3 protein: CASSLDGSFIADTQYF
V gene: TRBV6-1; clone size: .; CDR3 length: 15; CDR3 protein: CASSPLAGIAWEQYF
V gene: TRBV19; clone size: once; CDR3 length: 13; CDR3 protein: CASSISMNTEAFF
V gene: TRBV24-1; clone size: few; CDR3 length: 14; CDR3 protein: CATSDPGGSREQYF
V gene: TRBV18; clone size: .; CDR3 length: 16; CDR3 protein: CASSPRDTSSGNTIYF
V gene: TRBV5-4; clone size: .; CDR3 length: 16; CDR3 protein: CASSLFLRRPMNEQYF
V gene: TRBV24-1; clone size: .; CDR3 length: 13; CDR3 protein: CAATSGSTDTQYF
V gene: TRBV7-2; clone size: .; CDR3 length: 15; CDR3 protein: CASSNRDRVSETQYF
V gene: TRBV25-1; clone size: .; CDR3 length: 14; CDR3 protein: CASRIDRGRTEAFF
V gene: TRBV11-2; clone size: .; CDR3 length: 14; CDR3 protein: CASSQALGSGPQHF
V gene: TRBV19; clone size: .; CDR3 length: 13; CDR3 protein: CASSIRGTEEAFF
V gene: TRBV9; clone size: .; CDR3 length: 14; CDR3 protein: CASSVDNGQETQYF
V gene: TRBV27; clone size: .; CDR3 length: 14; CDR3 protein: CASSLSGDIDTQYF
V gene: TRBV7-9; clone size: .; CDR3 length: 15; CDR3 protein: CASSLGRLLQETQYF
V gene: TRBV28; clone size: .; CDR3 length: 15; CDR3 protein: CASSWDRVVAGELFF
V gene: TRBV9; clone size: .; CDR3 length: 14; CDR3 protein: CASSVVSPREGYTF
V gene: TRBV6-5; clone size: .; CDR3 length: 14; CDR3 protein: CASSYSVRAPEAFF
V gene: TRBV7-9; clone size: .; CDR3 length: 14; CDR3 protein: CASSFQADSTEAFF
V gene: TRBV5-1; clone size: .; CDR3 length: 16; CDR3 protein: CASSLSLAANTGELFF
V gene: TRBV18; clone size: once; CDR3 length: 15; CDR3 protein: CASSARAGTNTEAFF
V gene: TRBV28; clone size: once; CDR3 length: 12; CDR3 protein: CASSLNWSEQFF
V gene: TRBV14; clone size: .; CDR3 length: 13; CDR3 protein: CASSQGPYYGYTF
V gene: TRBV6-4; clone size: .; CDR3 length: 13; CDR3 protein: CASKGDINYGYTF
V gene: TRBV7-8; clone size: .; CDR3 length: 17; CDR3 protein: CASRLGQGGFLGTEAFF